The clone carrying this T cell receptor (beta chain) has just one count. Its matching antigen is unknown. Per the germline V gene, CDR1 is SGHDN and CDR2 is FVKESK. Unmatched junction bases numbered 8, after V lost 3 bases and J lost 7 bases. There are 15 residues in the CDR3. This sample stems from a study of cytomegalovirus exposure and HLA in healthy donors. Study-level findings and limits: On later analysis, the bulk of CMV-associated TCR beta chains appeared to be HLA-restricted. A list of more than 150 TCR beta chains associated with cytomegalovirus was given.

It was with 60 Vbeta and 13 Jbeta primers that the PCR ran. Assay: immunoSEQ multiplex PCR; the TCRdb copy retains only in-frame clones and omits some. The sample lists 140,000 to 150,000 clones, roughly three quarters occurring once. The chain carries TRBV14 and TRBJ1-4, with TRBD1 identical over 7 bases. The source material was PBMCs. This receptor was taken from a female donor in good health and CMV-seronegative. The CDR3 DNA reads as TGTGCCAGCAGCCAGTATTCCGGGACAGCTGAAAAACTGTTTTTT. It is translated as CASSQYSGTAEKLFF.